This is a list of T cell receptor beta chains from one sample in a study of blood T cell repertoires in COVID-19. Generated by immunoSEQ multiplex PCR, the TCRdb table keeps only in-frame clones and is missing some. Among approximately 84,000 clones listed, 90% were seen once. Material: peripheral blood. Receptors originate from a human donor with active COVID-19. The donor label of this sample is uncertain. Each CDR3 is given with its conserved first and last residue. D genes are given only for firm matches. Expanded clones are given a class, and other clones once, few, many or no size at all.

>NA|NA|TRBV6-6|TRBJ1-5
CASSTGGGPQPQHF
TGTGCCAGCAGCACCGGGGGGGGTCCCCAGCCCCAGCATTTT
>NA|NA|TRBV18|TRBJ1-2
CASSPGARYGYTF
TGTGCCAGCTCACCGGGGGCGCGCTATGGCTACACCTTC
>TRBD1|once|TRBV7-7|TRBJ1-2
CASSLASRGPHYGYTF
TGTGCTAGCAGCTTAGCGAGCAGGGGGCCCCACTATGGCTACACCTTC
>NA|NA|TRBV9|TRBJ2-7
CASSVAGRDYEQYF
TGTGCCAGCAGCGTAGCGGGCAGGGACTACGAGCAGTACTTC
>NA|once|TRBV2|TRBJ2-2
CASSPNRVGNTGELFF
TGTGCCAGCAGTCCAAACAGAGTCGGGAACACCGGGGAGCTGTTTTTT
>NA|NA|TRBV6-1|TRBJ2-5
CASSEAAGVQETQYF
TGTGCCAGCAGTGAAGCGGCGGGTGTCCAAGAGACCCAGTACTTC
>NA|NA|TRBV7-8|TRBJ2-5
CASSLDDRMYQETQYF
TGTGCCAGCAGCTTAGATGACAGAATGTACCAAGAGACCCAGTACTTC
>TRBD2|NA|TRBV7-8|TRBJ2-2
CASSLVAGGPGELFF
TGTGCCAGCAGCTTAGTAGCGGGGGGTCCCGGGGAGCTGTTTTTT
>TRBD2|NA|TRBV7-9|TRBJ2-3
CASSLAGGATDTQYF
TGTGCCAGCAGCTTAGCCGGGGGGGCCACAGATACGCAGTATTTT
>NA|NA|TRBV4-1|TRBJ1-1
CASSQDAWSGKAFF
TGCGCCAGCAGCCAAGATGCTTGGTCAGGGAAAGCTTTCTTT
>NA|NA|TRBV19|TRBJ1-6
CASTMLQAGSSPLHF
TGTGCCAGTACTATGCTGCAGGCCGGTAGTTCACCCCTCCACTTT
>TRBD1|NA|TRBV6-5|TRBJ1-2
CASRSRQGANYGYTF
TGTGCCAGCAGGAGTCGACAGGGAGCTAACTATGGCTACACCTTC
>TRBD1|NA|TRBV5-1|TRBJ2-3
CASSSDRTTDTQYF
TGCGCCAGCAGCTCGGACAGGACTACAGATACGCAGTATTTT
>NA|NA|TRBV6-5|TRBJ1-6
CASSYLSTVHSPLHF
TGTGCCAGCAGTTACCTTTCGACAGTCCATTCACCCCTCCACTTT
>NA|NA|TRBV7-9|TRBJ2-7
CASSLVRGEQYF
TGTGCCAGCAGCTTAGTGCGGGGCGAGCAGTACTTC
>TRBD2|NA|TRBV6-2/TRBV6-3|TRBJ2-5
CASSYPKGLAEARFSKKTQYF
TGTGCCAGCAGTTACCCTAAGGGACTAGCGGAGGCCCGTTTCTCCAAGAAGACCCAGTACTTC
>NA|NA|TRBV20-1|TRBJ1-1
CSAVGDTEAFF
TGCAGTGCCGTAGGAGACACTGAAGCTTTCTTT
>NA|NA|TRBV11-2|TRBJ1-1
CASSLVANMNTEAFF
TGTGCCAGCAGCTTAGTCGCCAACATGAACACTGAAGCTTTCTTT
>TRBD1|once|TRBV27|TRBJ1-4
CASKKVPGQGATNEKLFF
TGTGCCAGCAAAAAAGTCCCGGGACAGGGTGCAACTAATGAAAAACTGTTTTTT
>TRBD1|NA|TRBV7-3|TRBJ2-1
CASSYRQGGRNEQFF
TGTGCCAGCAGCTACCGACAGGGGGGGAGAAATGAGCAGTTCTTC
>NA|NA|TRBV7-9|TRBJ2-2
CASSLGQESGSTGELFF
TGTGCCAGCAGCTTGGGTCAGGAGAGCGGTTCCACCGGGGAGCTGTTTTTT
>NA|NA|TRBV6-4|TRBJ2-2
CASSLGQNTGELFF
TGTGCCAGCAGTTTAGGACAGAACACCGGGGAGCTGTTTTTT
>TRBD2|NA|TRBV6-2/TRBV6-3|TRBJ2-3
CASSYSMIAGGRDTQYF
TGTGCCAGCAGTTACTCCATGATAGCGGGGGGGCGTGATACGCAGTATTTT
>NA|few|TRBV6-2/TRBV6-3|TRBJ2-4
CASSLGRDSGAKNIQYF
TGTGCCAGCAGTCTCGGACGGGACTCGGGAGCCAAAAACATTCAGTACTTC
>TRBD2|NA|TRBV7-2|TRBJ2-5
CASSLQGRGGFETQYF
TGTGCCAGCAGCTTACAAGGGCGGGGGGGCTTCGAGACCCAGTACTTC
>TRBD1|NA|TRBV9|TRBJ1-6
CASSPRQGFNSPLHF
TGTGCCAGCAGCCCCCGACAGGGGTTTAATTCACCCCTCCACTTT
>NA|once|TRBV18|TRBJ1-5
CASSHLGGDQPQHF
TGTGCCAGCTCACACCTAGGGGGGGACCAGCCCCAGCATTTT
>TRBD1|NA|TRBV2|TRBJ1-4
CASSEDGTANEKLFF
TGTGCCAGCAGTGAAGACGGGACAGCTAATGAAAAACTGTTTTTT
>NA|NA|TRBV15|TRBJ1-2
CATSRDRILYGYTF
TGTGCCACCAGCAGAGACAGGATATTATATGGCTACACCTTC
>NA|NA|TRBV5-4|TRBJ1-6
CASSLWGAESPLHF
TGTGCCAGCAGCTTGTGGGGAGCAGAATCACCCCTCCACTTT
>NA|NA|TRBV13|TRBJ2-5
CASSLNRGLGETQYF
TGTGCCAGCAGCCTAAACAGGGGACTCGGGGAGACCCAGTACTTC
>NA|NA|TRBV6-5|TRBJ1-1
CASTKEAGNTEAFF
TGTGCCAGCACCAAAGAGGCCGGGAACACTGAAGCTTTCTTT
>NA|NA|TRBV11-3|TRBJ1-1
CASRAGGENTEAFF
TGTGCCAGCAGGGCCGGGGGGGAGAACACTGAAGCTTTCTTT
>TRBD2|NA|TRBV5-1|TRBJ2-5
CASSLGLAETETQYF
TGCGCCAGCAGCTTGGGACTAGCTGAGACTGAGACCCAGTACTTC
>NA|NA|TRBV28|TRBJ1-5
CASSLIGVSNQPQHF
TGTGCCAGCAGTTTAATAGGGGTTAGCAATCAGCCCCAGCATTTT
>TRBD2|NA|TRBV6-2/TRBV6-3|TRBJ2-1
CASSSVSGGAGNEQFF
TGTGCCAGCAGTTCTGTTAGCGGGGGGGCGGGTAATGAGCAGTTCTTC
>NA|NA|TRBV2|TRBJ1-2
CASSTFDRSSTF
TGTGCCAGCAGCACTTTTGACAGGTCCTCCACCTTC
>TRBD1|NA|TRBV4-3|TRBJ2-1
CASSRLNTGDLYNEQFF
TGCGCCAGCAGCCGACTAAATACAGGGGATCTTTACAATGAGCAGTTCTTC
>NA|NA|TRBV15|TRBJ1-3
CATSRDLGNTIYF
TGTGCCACCAGCAGAGATCTAGGAAACACCATATATTTT
>NA|NA|TRBV7-9|TRBJ2-7
CASSSQAGIGFF
TGTGCCAGCAGCTCTCAGGCAGGGATTGGGTTCTTC
>NA|NA|TRBV30|TRBJ2-2
CAWTDTGELFF
TGTGCCTGGACGGACACCGGGGAGCTGTTTTTT
>NA|NA|TRBV7-9|TRBJ2-7
CASSSDRSSYEQYF
TGTGCCAGCAGCTCCGACAGAAGCTCCTACGAGCAGTACTTC
>TRBD1|NA|TRBV24-1|TRBJ2-3
CATGTGGTDTQYF
TGTGCCACCGGGACAGGGGGGACAGATACGCAGTATTTT
>TRBD1|NA|TRBV3-1/TRBV3-2|TRBJ1-1
CASSPRQGRSNTEAFF
TGTGCCAGCAGCCCTCGACAGGGAAGGTCGAACACTGAAGCTTTCTTT